This T cell receptor beta chain was sequenced for a study of T cells in Graves' hyperthyroidism and ophthalmopathy. Findings of the study overall: Most expanded thyroid clonotypes above 0.001 also appeared in blood. Patients with ophthalmopathy were separated from those with stable hyperthyroidism by a 13 V-J model.

Germline lookup yields CDR1 SQVTM and CDR2 ANQGSEA. The CDR3 totals 13 residues. Trimming cost V 4 bases and J 4 bases, with 13 bases left between them. Amplification of TCR beta CDR3 regions used RNA as the template. The HTBI primer set served for first-round RT-PCR of the TCR CDR3. TCRdb ran MiXCR on the multiplex PCR reads and lists one entry per CDR3 protein. The table has roughly 500,000 distinct CDR3 sequences, around 46% seen once. This clonotype was observed a few times. Antigen unknown. The rearrangement links TRBV29-1 to TRBJ1-1; D is unresolved. The sequence came from an adult woman with Graves' disease, either hyperthyroidism or ophthalmopathy (not recorded which). Specimen: peripheral blood or thyroid tissue (not recorded which). The CDR3 nucleotides are TGCAGCGTTGCATCCGACCCGTTCACTGAAGCTTTCTTT. This encodes CSVASDPFTEAFF.